This T cell receptor (beta chain) was sequenced for a study of sequential checkpoint blockade in melanoma. In the study overall: Randomization was 1:1 between first-line nivolumab→ipilimumab and ipilimumab→nivolumab.

The sample's treatment: randomized to nivolumab then ipilimumab (arm A) or the reverse (arm B). Sorted cells were live CD3+CD8+, lacking CD19 and CD56, from PBMCs. This table comes from immunoSEQ multiplex PCR, and its TCRdb copy is limited to in-frame clones, with some not included. Of approximately 20,000 clones listed, around two thirds were seen once; the top ten hold roughly 20%. The CDR3 loop spans 17 amino acids. CDR1 is MDHEN and CDR2 is SYDVKM in the germline V gene. V gave up 4 bases and J gave up 2 bases; unmatched junction bases: 9. This clone has a handful of counts. The clonotype was recovered from a human donor with melanoma. This sequence joins TRBV28 and TRBJ1-5; 9 bases align to TRBD1. The starting material was CD8+ T cells sorted from blood (inferred from file names), obtained from a patient given nivolumab and ipilimumab in sequence. CDR3 DNA sequence: TGTGCCAGCAGTTCCCCGGACAGGGGTTTTCGCAATCAGCCCCAGCATTTT. The encoded protein is CASSSPDRGFRNQPQHF.